Described below is a single T cell receptor (beta chain) sequence and its context. A read error may be the cause here, since a much bigger clone is one base away. Authors of the study amplified TCR beta CDR3 regions from RNA transcripts. The study used the HTBI primer set for a first-round RT-PCR of the TCR CDR3. TCRdb redid the calling of the multiplex PCR reads with MiXCR, one entry per CDR3 protein. The table has around 600,000 distinct CDR3 sequences, approximately 15% seen once; the top ten hold about 7%. This entry belongs to a study of T cells in Graves' hyperthyroidism and ophthalmopathy. Sequenced material: blood. The sequence was collected from a woman aged 18-29 years with Graves' ophthalmopathy.

CDR3 region: CASSVGDHQETQYF. The CDR3 bases are TGTGCCAGCAGCGTAGGGGACCACCAAGAGACCCAGTACTTC. The V gene is TRBV9, the J gene TRBJ2-5; D may be TRBD1 or TRBD2 (5 bases each). Trimming took 0 bases from V and 0 from J, leaving 6 bases between them. CDR3 length equals 14 residues. Looked up from germline, CDR1 is SGDLS and CDR2 is YYNGEE.